The rows below give T cell receptor beta chains drawn from one sample of a study of molecular identifiers for immune sequencing clone quantification. TCRdb redid the calling of the PCR reads with MiXCR, one entry per CDR3 protein. The sample carries over 550,000 distinct CDR3 sequences, approximately 24% recorded once. Sequencing was done on a sample of naive CD8+ T cells from blood, with Jurkat cell RNA spiked in. The receptors come from a human donor in good health. Some libraries in this study had Jurkat cell RNA spiked in. CDR3s include the opening cysteine and the closing phenylalanine or tryptophan. Each record gives: D gene, V gene, J gene, clone size, CDR3 DNA, CDR3 protein. D genes are given only for firm matches. Not all rows give a size; the values are once, few, many and, for expanded clones, a class.

D: .
V: TRBV7-8
J: TRBJ2-1
size: few
DNA: TGTGCCAGCAGCCCTCAGAGACTAGTTAACAATGAGCAGTTCTTC
CDR3: CASSPQRLVNNEQFF

D: .
V: TRBV19
J: TRBJ2-5
size: .
DNA: TGTGCCAGTGGCCTGGAAATGCAAGAGACCCAGTACTTC
CDR3: CASGLEMQETQYF

D: TRBD1
V: TRBV27
J: TRBJ1-2
size: .
DNA: TGTGCCAGCAGTTTTGGGACAGGGGGCTTCTCTGGCTACACCTTC
CDR3: CASSFGTGGFSGYTF

D: .
V: TRBV20-1
J: TRBJ2-7
size: many
DNA: TGCAGTGCAGAAGTAGGGCTCTACGAGCAGTACTTC
CDR3: CSAEVGLYEQYF

D: .
V: TRBV28
J: TRBJ2-7
size: many
DNA: TGTGCCAGCAGTCTATTCCAGACGGGCGAGCAGTACTTC
CDR3: CASSLFQTGEQYF

D: TRBD1
V: TRBV9
J: TRBJ2-3
size: .
DNA: TGTGCCAGCAGCGCCGGGACAGGGGCTTCCTGGGCAGATACGCAGTATTTT
CDR3: CASSAGTGASWADTQYF

D: .
V: TRBV20-1
J: TRBJ2-2
size: .
DNA: TGCAGTGCGGGGGGCAGGGAGCAAAGGGTGGAGCTGTTTTTT
CDR3: CSAGGREQRVELFF

D: .
V: TRBV2
J: TRBJ1-2
size: many
DNA: TGTGCCAGCAGTGAAGAGGGCCGATGGAATGGCTACACCTTC
CDR3: CASSEEGRWNGYTF

D: .
V: TRBV24-1
J: TRBJ2-5
size: .
DNA: TGTGCCACCAGTGATTTGACAGAGGGAATCCAGTACTTC
CDR3: CATSDLTEGIQYF

D: .
V: TRBV6-5
J: TRBJ1-2
size: many
DNA: TGTGCCAGCAGTTACTCAAACCCCCCAGGCTATGGCTACACCTTC
CDR3: CASSYSNPPGYGYTF

D: TRBD2
V: TRBV20-1
J: TRBJ2-3
size: few
DNA: TGCAGTGCTAGAGACAGCGGACTAGCAACAGATACGCAGTATTTT
CDR3: CSARDSGLATDTQYF

D: .
V: TRBV28
J: TRBJ1-5
size: many
DNA: TGTGCCAGCAGTTTATACAGCTTCAATCAGCCCCAGCATTTT
CDR3: CASSLYSFNQPQHF

D: .
V: TRBV7-9
J: TRBJ2-3
size: many
DNA: TGTGCCAGCAGCATCCCCGGACTTAATACGCAGTATTTT
CDR3: CASSIPGLNTQYF

D: .
V: TRBV5-6
J: TRBJ1-2
size: .
DNA: TGTGCCAGCAGCTTGGGAGCGGTCGGCAGACTCAGTACTAACTATGGCTACACCTTC
CDR3: CASSLGAVGRLSTNYGYTF

D: .
V: TRBV2
J: TRBJ2-7
size: .
DNA: TGTGCCAGCAGTGAATCAGGGTCCGGGCAGTACTTC
CDR3: CASSESGSGQYF

D: .
V: TRBV20-1
J: TRBJ2-3
size: many
DNA: TGCAGTGCCTCAGACTTCTCCGGAGATACGCAGTATTTT
CDR3: CSASDFSGDTQYF

D: .
V: TRBV24-1
J: TRBJ1-5
size: .
DNA: TGTGCCACCAGTGCATCGACAGTGAATCAGCCCCAGCATTTT
CDR3: CATSASTVNQPQHF

D: .
V: TRBV5-4
J: TRBJ1-1
size: many
DNA: TGTGCCAGCAACAACCAGGGCGAAATGAACACTGAAGCTTTCTTT
CDR3: CASNNQGEMNTEAFF

D: TRBD2
V: TRBV9
J: TRBJ2-1
size: .
DNA: TGTGCCAGCAGCGCGGGACTAGCGAGCTGGGATGAGCAGTTCTTC
CDR3: CASSAGLASWDEQFF

D: .
V: TRBV7-6
J: TRBJ2-3
size: few
DNA: TGTGCCAGCAGCTTCGATTGGTCTCAGGGTTCAGATACGCAGTATTTT
CDR3: CASSFDWSQGSDTQYF

D: .
V: TRBV4-3
J: TRBJ1-1
size: few
DNA: TGCGCCAGCAGCCTCGAGGGGGGGGTTAGGGCTTTCTTT
CDR3: CASSLEGGVRAFF

D: TRBD1
V: TRBV27
J: TRBJ2-7
size: once
DNA: TGTGCCAGCAGTACCGGGACAGAGAGCTACGAGCAGTACTTC
CDR3: CASSTGTESYEQYF

D: .
V: TRBV7-9
J: TRBJ2-3
size: many
DNA: TGTGCCAGCAGCAGGGGAAATGGCGGGCCTAGTGAAGATACGCAGTATTTT
CDR3: CASSRGNGGPSEDTQYF

D: .
V: TRBV2
J: TRBJ1-4
size: many
DNA: TGTGCCAGCAGTGAAGCATCGGGCAGGGGAGGCGAAAAACTGTTTTTT
CDR3: CASSEASGRGGEKLFF

D: .
V: TRBV4-1
J: TRBJ1-1
size: many
DNA: TGCGCCAGCAGCCAACGCGCATTAGGAGAGGAAGCTTTCTTT
CDR3: CASSQRALGEEAFF

D: .
V: TRBV30
J: TRBJ2-7
size: many
DNA: TGTGCCTGGACGGGCCCGCCGGGCGAGCAGTACTTC
CDR3: CAWTGPPGEQYF

D: TRBD2
V: TRBV6-1
J: TRBJ2-3
size: many
DNA: TGTGCCAGCAGTGCCCGACTAGCGGGATCAGATACGCAGTATTTT
CDR3: CASSARLAGSDTQYF

D: .
V: TRBV6-6
J: TRBJ2-7
size: few
DNA: TGTGCCAGCAGTTACTCGTCCAGTATCTCCTACGAGCAGTACTTC
CDR3: CASSYSSSISYEQYF

D: .
V: TRBV4-1
J: TRBJ2-2
size: .
DNA: TGCGCCAGCAGCCAAGGGGGCACGCTGGGAACCGGGGAGCTGTTTTTT
CDR3: CASSQGGTLGTGELFF

D: .
V: TRBV4-1
J: TRBJ2-1
size: .
DNA: TGCGCCAGCAGCCACATATTGGGGGGGGGCTTGGACAATGAGCAGTTCTTC
CDR3: CASSHILGGGLDNEQFF